This TCR beta chain was captured by sequencing in a study of T-cell memory formation after mild COVID-19. Via MiXCR, TCRdb re-called the 5' RACE reads, giving one row per CDR3 protein. This table has 140,000 to 150,000 distinct CDR3 sequences, under 30% appearing once. Germline V gives CDR1 KGHDR, CDR2 SFDVKD. CDR3 length: 12 amino acids. V shed 4 bases and J shed 2 bases, with 4 bases lying between them. The sequenced sample consisted of PBMCs or a T cell subset sorted from them (not recorded which). The J gene is TRBJ1-2, the V gene TRBV24-1, with D hard to call. This receptor was taken from an adult woman who had mild COVID-19 (a few samples of this study predate the infection). Cell type and time point are not known. The CDR3 spells CATSEDNYGYTF. DNA for the CDR3: TGTGCCACCAGTGAAGACAACTATGGCTACACCTTC.